This entry describes one T cell receptor (beta chain). Its antigen is not yet known. No base qualities exist here, and no much larger clone lies one base off it. The data belong to a study of Ad26.COV2.S vaccination and SARS-CoV-2 variants (dated by TCRdb to about 2021). Regarding the research as a whole: Donors in the vaccine arm were drawn from COV1001, a multicentre, randomized, double-blind, placebo-controlled phase I-IIa trial testing Ad26.COV2.S in healthy adults. Sequencing of the TCRbeta repertoire served to evaluate the specificity and breadth of SARS-CoV-2-reactive T cell receptors following Ad26.COV2.S vaccination. The TCR-sequenced set comprised about 32 samples: around 20 Ad26.COV2.S vaccine recipients, 5 placebo recipients and 8 SARS-CoV-2 convalescent individuals. Ad26.COV2.S was administered intramuscularly at a dose of 5x10^10 or 1x10^11 viral particles, either as one shot or as two shots given 56 days apart. Trial participants were randomized into five groups of five, in which low-dose or high-dose Ad26.COV2.S was given once or twice, or placebo was given on both occasions. Blinding of investigators to trial group allocation was maintained during experiments and outcome assessment.

The immunoSEQ Assay was used to sequence TCRbeta CDR3 regions. After extraction, genomic DNA underwent amplification by bias-controlled multiplex PCR, followed by high-throughput sequencing. For the original study's pipeline: To quantify the absolute abundance of each unique TCRbeta CDR3 region, sequences were collapsed and filtered. T cell fraction was estimated by normalizing TCRbeta template counts to usable DNA, with usable DNA measured through amplification of reference genes found in all nucleated cells. Repertoire TCRs were annotated as SARS-CoV-2-specific when V gene, CDR3 amino acid sequence and J gene were exactly matched to a known reactive TCR set. The reference SARS-CoV-2 TCR set was derived from MIRA and filtered for enrichment in COVID-19-positive ImmuneCODE repertoires, a step that removed public or cross-reactive TCRs. Based on the MIRA antigens, annotated TCRs were further analysed at the level of specific ORF or position within ORF. Breadth was defined as the number of annotated unique rearrangements divided by the total number of unique productive rearrangements, and depth was defined as the summed frequency of the annotated unique rearrangements. TCR breadth was compared between groups using two-sided Wilcoxon rank-sum tests. The clones in this table, taken by TCRdb from immuneACCESS, are in-frame only. Not every clone is retained; where verified, under half of the shortfall comes from an unresolved V gene, and the cause of the rest is unknown. D and trimming were read from the DNA, whereas the V and J calls and clone size are those reported in that table. The sample records around 450,000 clones, 75% to 90% of which are singletons. The ten largest make up around 2.6% of the sample.

Explained via the paper, the treatment or condition label denotes: about 20 received Ad26.COV2.S at low or high dose, single or two shots; roughly five received placebo; per-sample allocation not given. Repertoires of vaccine and placebo recipients were sequenced from samples taken on day 63 after the first injection. In Cohort 1b, about 25 adults aged 18-55 years were enrolled at a single site in Boston, USA, between 29 July and 7 August 2020. Ad26.COV2.S was a replication-incompetent adenovirus type 26 vector that expressed a prefusion-stabilized SARS-CoV-2 spike protein derived from the original Wuhan strain. Overall results and qualifications from the work: After vaccination, spike-specific CD8+ and CD4+ T cell responses were reported to show substantial breadth. Compared with placebo recipients, Ad26.COV2.S recipients showed higher spike-specific TCR breadth (P = 0.0014). Comparing responses between vaccine doses or regimens was not something the study was powered to do. The authors noted that the TCR breadth and depth analyses may have underestimated total T cell responses. Vaccine and placebo recipients had comparable non-spike TCR breadth, which fits with the vaccine containing only spike.

Counted from cysteine to phenylalanine, this CDR3 has 14 amino acids. The CDR3 DNA has 42 bases and is translated from base 1. The germline V gene sets CDR1 to SGHRS and CDR2 to YFSETQ. Unmatched junction bases come to 4, with V trimmed by 4 bases and J by 5 bases. Here the sequenced sample was peripheral blood, taken in a trial of Ad26.COV2.S vaccine versus placebo. The chain was built from TRBV5-1 and TRBJ2-1; 9 bases in the junction line up with TRBD2. The sequence was collected from a person between 18 and 60 years old who received the Ad26.COV2.S COVID-19 vaccine or a placebo. The nucleotide sequence reads TGCGCCAGCAGCGGCGGGGGGGCGAACAATGAGCAGTTCTTC. Its translation is CASSGGGANNEQFF.